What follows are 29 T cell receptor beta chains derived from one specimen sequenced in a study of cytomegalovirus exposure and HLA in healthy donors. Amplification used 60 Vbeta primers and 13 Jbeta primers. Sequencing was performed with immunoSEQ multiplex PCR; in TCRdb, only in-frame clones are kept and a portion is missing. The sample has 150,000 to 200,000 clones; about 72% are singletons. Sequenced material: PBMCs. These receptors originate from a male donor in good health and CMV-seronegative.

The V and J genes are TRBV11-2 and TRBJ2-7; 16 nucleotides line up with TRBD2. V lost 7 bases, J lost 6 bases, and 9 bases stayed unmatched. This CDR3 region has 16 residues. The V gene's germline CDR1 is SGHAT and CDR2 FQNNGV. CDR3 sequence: CASILAGTSGRGEQYF. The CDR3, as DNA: TGTGCCAGCATCCTAGCGGGGACTAGCGGGAGGGGCGAGCAGTACTTC.

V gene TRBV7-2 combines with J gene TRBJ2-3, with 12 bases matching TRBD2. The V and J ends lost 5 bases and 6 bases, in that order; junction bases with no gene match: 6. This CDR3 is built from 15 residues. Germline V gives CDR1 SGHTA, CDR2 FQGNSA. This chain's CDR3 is CASSQGLAGRDTQYF. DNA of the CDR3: TGTGCCAGCAGCCAGGGACTAGCGGGTAGGGATACGCAGTATTTT.

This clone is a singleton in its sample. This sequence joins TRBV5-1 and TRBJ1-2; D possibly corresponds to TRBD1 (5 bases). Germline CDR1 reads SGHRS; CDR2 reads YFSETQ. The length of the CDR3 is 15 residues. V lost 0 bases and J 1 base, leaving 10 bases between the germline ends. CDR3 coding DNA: TGCGCCAGCAGCTTGGCAAGGGGAAGTAACTATGGCTACACCTTC. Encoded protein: CASSLARGSNYGYTF.

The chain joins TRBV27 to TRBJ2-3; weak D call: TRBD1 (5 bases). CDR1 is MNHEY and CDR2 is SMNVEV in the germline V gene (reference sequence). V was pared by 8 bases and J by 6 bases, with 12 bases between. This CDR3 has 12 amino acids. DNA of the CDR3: TGTGCCAGCGGGGCCTCGGCGGATACGCAGTATTTT. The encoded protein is CASGASADTQYF.

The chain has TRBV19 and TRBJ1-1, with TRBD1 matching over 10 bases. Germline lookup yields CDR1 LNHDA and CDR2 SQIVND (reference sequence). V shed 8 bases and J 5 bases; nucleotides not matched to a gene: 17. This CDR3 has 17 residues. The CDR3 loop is CASRVNPGQGRVTEAFF. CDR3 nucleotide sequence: TGTGCCAGTCGGGTAAATCCGGGACAGGGGCGGGTTACTGAAGCTTTCTTT.

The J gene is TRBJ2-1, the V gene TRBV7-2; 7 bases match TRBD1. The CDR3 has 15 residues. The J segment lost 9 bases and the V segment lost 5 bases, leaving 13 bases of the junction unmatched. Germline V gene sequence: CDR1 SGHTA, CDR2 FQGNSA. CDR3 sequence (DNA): TGTGCCAGCAGCCAGCAGGGGACAGCGGCCGGTGAGCAGTTCTTC. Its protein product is CASSQQGTAAGEQFF. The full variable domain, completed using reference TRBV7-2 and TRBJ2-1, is GAGVSQSPSNKVTEKGKDVELRCDPISGHTALYWYRQSLGQGLEFLIYFQGNSAPDKSGLPSDRFSAERTGGSVSTLTIQRTQQEDSAVYLCASSQQGTAAGEQFFGPGTRLTVL.

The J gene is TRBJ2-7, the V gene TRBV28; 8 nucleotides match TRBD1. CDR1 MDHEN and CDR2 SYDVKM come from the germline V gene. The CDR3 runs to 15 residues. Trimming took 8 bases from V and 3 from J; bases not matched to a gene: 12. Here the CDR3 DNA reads TGTGCCAGCCTTCGACGCGGGACAGGCCACTACGAGCAGTACTTC. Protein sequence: CASLRRGTGHYEQYF.

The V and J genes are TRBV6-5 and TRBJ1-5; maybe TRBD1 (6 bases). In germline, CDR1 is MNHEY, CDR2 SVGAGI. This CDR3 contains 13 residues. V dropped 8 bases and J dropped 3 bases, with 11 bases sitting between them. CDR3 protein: CASGDRFNQPQHF. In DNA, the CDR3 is TGTGCCAGCGGAGACAGGTTCAATCAGCCCCAGCATTTT.

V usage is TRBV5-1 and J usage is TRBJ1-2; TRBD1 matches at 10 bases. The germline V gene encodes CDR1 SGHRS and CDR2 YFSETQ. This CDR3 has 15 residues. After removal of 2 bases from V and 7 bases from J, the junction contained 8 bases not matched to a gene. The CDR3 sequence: CASSLLPGTGVGYTF. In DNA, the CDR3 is TGCGCCAGCAGCTTACTCCCCGGGACAGGGGTTGGCTACACCTTC.

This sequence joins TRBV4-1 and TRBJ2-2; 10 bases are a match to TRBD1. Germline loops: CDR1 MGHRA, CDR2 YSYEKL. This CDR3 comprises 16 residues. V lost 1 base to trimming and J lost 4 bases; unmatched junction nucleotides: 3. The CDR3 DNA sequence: TGCGCCAGCAGCCAAGGAGGGACAGGGGTCACCGGGGAGCTGTTTTTT. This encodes CASSQGGTGVTGELFF.

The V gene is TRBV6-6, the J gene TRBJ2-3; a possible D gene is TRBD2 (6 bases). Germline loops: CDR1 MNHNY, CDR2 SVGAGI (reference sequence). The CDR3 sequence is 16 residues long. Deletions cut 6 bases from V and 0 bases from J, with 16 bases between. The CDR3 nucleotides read TGTGCCAGCAGCAACTTACTAGCCCGGAGCACAGATACGCAGTATTTT. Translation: CASSNLLARSTDTQYF.

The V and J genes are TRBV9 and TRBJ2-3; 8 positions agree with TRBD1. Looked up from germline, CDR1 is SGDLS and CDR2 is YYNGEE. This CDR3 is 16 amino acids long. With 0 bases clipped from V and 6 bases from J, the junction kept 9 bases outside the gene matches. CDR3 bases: TGTGCCAGCAGCGTAGCGATTGGCACAGGGGGTGATACGCAGTATTTT. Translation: CASSVAIGTGGDTQYF. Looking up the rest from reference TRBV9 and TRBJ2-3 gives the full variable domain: DSGVTQTPKHLITATGQRVTLRCSPRSGDLSVYWYQQSLDQGLQFLIQYYNGEERAKGNILERFSAQQFPDLHSELNLSSLELGDSALYFCASSVAIGTGGDTQYFGPGTRLTVL.

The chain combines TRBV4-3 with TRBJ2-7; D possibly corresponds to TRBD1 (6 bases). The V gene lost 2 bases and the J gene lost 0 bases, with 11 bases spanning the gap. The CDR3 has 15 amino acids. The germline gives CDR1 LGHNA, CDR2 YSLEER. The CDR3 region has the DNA TGCGCCAGCAGCCAAATACAGGGAAGCTCCTACGAGCAGTACTTC. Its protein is CASSQIQGSSYEQYF.

CDR3 sequence: CASRGEGGNTGELFF. Here the CDR3 DNA reads TGTGCCAGTAGGGGGGAAGGGGGGAACACCGGGGAGCTGTTTTTT. The rearrangement joins TRBV19 to TRBJ2-2; tentatively, D is TRBD1 (6 bases). The CDR3 length is 15 residues. Germline V CDR1 and CDR2: LNHDA, SQIVND (reference sequence). Trimming cost V 6 bases and J 1 base, with 12 bases left between them.

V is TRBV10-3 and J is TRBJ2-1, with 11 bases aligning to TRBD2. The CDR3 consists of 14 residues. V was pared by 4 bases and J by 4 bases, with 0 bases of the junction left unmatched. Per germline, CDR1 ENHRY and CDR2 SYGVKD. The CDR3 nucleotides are TGTGCCATCAGTGGACTAGCGGGGTACAATGAGCAGTTCTTC. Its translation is CAISGLAGYNEQFF.

The CDR3 is CASSGDRGQETQYF. The CDR3, as DNA: TGTGCCAGCAGTGGGGACAGGGGGCAAGAGACCCAGTACTTC. The chain links TRBV7-9 to TRBJ2-5; 11 bases agree with TRBD1. The CDR3 contains 14 residues. With V trimmed by 6 bases and J by 2 bases, 2 bases remained unmatched. Germline loops: CDR1 SEHNR, CDR2 FQNEAQ (reference sequence). Combining the CDR3 with reference TRBV7-9 and TRBJ2-5 gives the whole variable domain DTGVSQNPRHKITKRGQNVTFRCDPISEHNRLYWYRQTLGQGPEFLTYFQNEAQLEKSRLLSDRFSAERPKGSFSTLEIQRTEQGDSAMYLCASSGDRGQETQYFGPGTRLLVL.

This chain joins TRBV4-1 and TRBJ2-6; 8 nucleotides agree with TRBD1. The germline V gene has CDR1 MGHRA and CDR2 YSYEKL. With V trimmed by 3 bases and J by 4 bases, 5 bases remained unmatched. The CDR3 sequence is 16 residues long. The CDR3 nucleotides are TGCGCCAGCAGCCAGGGGACAGGTTCCGGGGCCAACGTCCTGACTTTC. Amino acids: CASSQGTGSGANVLTF.

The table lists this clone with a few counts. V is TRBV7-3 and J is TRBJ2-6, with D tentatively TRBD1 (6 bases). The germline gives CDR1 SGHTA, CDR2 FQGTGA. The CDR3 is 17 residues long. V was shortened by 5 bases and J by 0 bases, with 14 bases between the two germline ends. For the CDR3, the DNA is TGTGCCAGCAGCCGTATGGGGGCCCTCTCTGGGGCCAACGTCCTGACTTTC. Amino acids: CASSRMGALSGANVLTF.

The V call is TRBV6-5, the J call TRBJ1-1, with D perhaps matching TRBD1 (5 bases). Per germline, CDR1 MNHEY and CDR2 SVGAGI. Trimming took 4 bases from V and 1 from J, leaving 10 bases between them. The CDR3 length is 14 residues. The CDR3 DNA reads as TGTGCCAGCAGTTTCGATCAGGGGAACACTGAAGCTTTCTTT. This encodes CASSFDQGNTEAFF.

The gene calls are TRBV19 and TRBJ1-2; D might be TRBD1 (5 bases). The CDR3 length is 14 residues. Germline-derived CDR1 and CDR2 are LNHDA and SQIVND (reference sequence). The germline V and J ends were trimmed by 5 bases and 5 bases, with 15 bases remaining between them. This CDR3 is CASSLPSGLYGYTF. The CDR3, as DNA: TGTGCCAGTAGTCTCCCGTCAGGGCTATATGGCTACACCTTC.

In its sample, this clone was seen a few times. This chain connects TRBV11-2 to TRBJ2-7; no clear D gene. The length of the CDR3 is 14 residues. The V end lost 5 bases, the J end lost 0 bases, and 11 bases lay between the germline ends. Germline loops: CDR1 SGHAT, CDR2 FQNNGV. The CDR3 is CASSPRMSSYEQYF. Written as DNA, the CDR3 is TGTGCCAGCAGCCCCAGGATGTCCTCCTACGAGCAGTACTTC.

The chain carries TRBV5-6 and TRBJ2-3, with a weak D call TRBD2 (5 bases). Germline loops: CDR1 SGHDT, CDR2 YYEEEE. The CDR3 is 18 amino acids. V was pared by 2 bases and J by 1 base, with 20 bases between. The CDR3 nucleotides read TGTGCCAGCAGCTTTATAATCCCCGACTACCCAGGCACAGATACGCAGTATTTT. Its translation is CASSFIIPDYPGTDTQYF.

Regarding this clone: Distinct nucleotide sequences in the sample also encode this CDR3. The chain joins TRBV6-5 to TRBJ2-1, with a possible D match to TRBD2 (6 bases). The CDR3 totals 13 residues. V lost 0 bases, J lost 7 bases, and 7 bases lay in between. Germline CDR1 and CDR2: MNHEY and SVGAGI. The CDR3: CASSYSEGNEQFF. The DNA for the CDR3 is TGTGCCAGCAGTTACTCGGAGGGTAATGAGCAGTTCTTC.

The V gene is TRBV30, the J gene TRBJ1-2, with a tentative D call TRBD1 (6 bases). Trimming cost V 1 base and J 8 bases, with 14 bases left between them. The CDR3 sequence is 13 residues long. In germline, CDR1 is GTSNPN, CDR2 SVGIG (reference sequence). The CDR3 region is CAWSEIPRGGYTF. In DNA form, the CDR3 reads TGTGCCTGGAGTGAGATACCCAGGGGCGGCTACACCTTC.

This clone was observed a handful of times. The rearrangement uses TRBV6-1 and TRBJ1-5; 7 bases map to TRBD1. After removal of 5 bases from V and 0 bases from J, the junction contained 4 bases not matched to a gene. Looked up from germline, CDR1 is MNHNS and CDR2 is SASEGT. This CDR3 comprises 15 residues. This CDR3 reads CASSPTGNSNQPQHF. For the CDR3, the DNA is TGTGCCAGCAGTCCGACAGGGAATAGCAATCAGCCCCAGCATTTT.

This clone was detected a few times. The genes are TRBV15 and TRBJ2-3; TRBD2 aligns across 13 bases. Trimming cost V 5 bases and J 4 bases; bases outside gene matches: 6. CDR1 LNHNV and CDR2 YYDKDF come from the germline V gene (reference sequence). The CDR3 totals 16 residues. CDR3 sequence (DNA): TGTGCCACCAGCTCGCGACTAGCGGGAGGAGCAGATACGCAGTATTTT. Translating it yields CATSSRLAGGADTQYF.

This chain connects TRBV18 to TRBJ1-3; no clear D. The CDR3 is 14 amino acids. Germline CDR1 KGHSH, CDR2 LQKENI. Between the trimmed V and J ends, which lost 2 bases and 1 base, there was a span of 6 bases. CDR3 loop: CASSPGESGNTIYF. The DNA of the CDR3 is TGTGCCAGCTCACCAGGGGAGTCTGGAAACACCATATATTTT.

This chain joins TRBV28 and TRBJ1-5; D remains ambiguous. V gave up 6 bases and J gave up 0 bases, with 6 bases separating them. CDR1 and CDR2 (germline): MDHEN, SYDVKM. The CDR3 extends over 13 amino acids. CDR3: CASRADSNQPQHF. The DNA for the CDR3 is TGTGCCAGCAGAGCTGATAGCAATCAGCCCCAGCATTTT.

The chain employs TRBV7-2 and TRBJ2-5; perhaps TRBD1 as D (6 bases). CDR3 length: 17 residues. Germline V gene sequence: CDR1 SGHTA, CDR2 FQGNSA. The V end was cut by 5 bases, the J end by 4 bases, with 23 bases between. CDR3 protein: CASSPNSGVGRGETQYF. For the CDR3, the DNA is TGTGCCAGCAGCCCCAACTCAGGGGTGGGGAGAGGAGAGACCCAGTACTTC.